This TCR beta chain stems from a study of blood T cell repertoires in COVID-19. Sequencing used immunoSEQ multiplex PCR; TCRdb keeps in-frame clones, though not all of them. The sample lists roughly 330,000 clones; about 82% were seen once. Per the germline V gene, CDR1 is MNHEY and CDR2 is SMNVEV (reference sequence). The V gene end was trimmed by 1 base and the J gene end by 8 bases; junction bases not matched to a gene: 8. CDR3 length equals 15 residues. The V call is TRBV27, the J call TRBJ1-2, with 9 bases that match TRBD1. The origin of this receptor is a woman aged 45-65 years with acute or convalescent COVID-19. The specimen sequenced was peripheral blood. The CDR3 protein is CASSLLQGAVRGYTF. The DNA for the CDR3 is TGTGCCAGCAGTTTATTACAGGGGGCGGTGAGAGGCTACACCTTC.